The 6 T cell receptor beta chains listed next were all sequenced from one sample in a study of neoadjuvant nivolumab and ipilimumab in lung cancer (dated by TCRdb to the early 2020s). The library relied on the immunoSEQ multiplex PCR assay. In its TCRdb copy, this immuneACCESS table keeps in-frame sequences only and misses some clones. Where compared with another copy, unresolved V genes explain less than half of these, and the others have no known cause. The sample profile shows nearly 7,500 clones; about 85% of them were found once. The top ten clones comprise around 7% of the sample. Per the publication, the time point label means: at surgical resection after neoadjuvant nivolumab +/- ipilimumab. The sequencing used tumor tissue, collected after neoadjuvant nivolumab, alone or with ipilimumab, at or shortly before surgery. The receptors derive from an adult with non-small cell lung cancer.

This sequence joins TRBV7-2 and TRBJ2-1; 11 positions match TRBD2. CDR3 length equals 15 residues. Trimming cost V 6 bases and J 6 bases; bases outside gene matches: 7. Per germline, CDR1 SGHTA and CDR2 FQGNSA. CDR3 loop: CASRLAGGRFNEQFF. The CDR3 DNA follows: TGTGCCAGCAGGCTAGCGGGGGGCCGATTCAATGAGCAGTTCTTC.

A single count supports this clone. J is TRBJ1-2 and V is TRBV7-9; 8 positions match TRBD1. Germline lookup yields CDR1 SEHNR and CDR2 FQNEAQ (reference sequence). Unmatched junction bases numbered 17, after V lost 7 bases and J lost 1 base. The CDR3 covers 18 residues. DNA for the CDR3: TGTGCCAGCACCATCGGGGGCGGGCCAGGGGGCCTTAACTATGGCTACACCTTC. Translation: CASTIGGGPGGLNYGYTF.

The sample holds a few counts of this clone. The chain recombines TRBV4-1 with TRBJ1-1; D gene uncertain. The length of the CDR3 is 15 residues. The V gene lost 4 bases and the J gene lost 9 bases, with 21 bases spanning the gap. Germline CDR1 MGHRA, CDR2 YSYEKL. The CDR3 nucleotides read TGCGCCAGCAGCCCAAGTAAGATCGGAGCTTCCCAAGCTTTCTTT. This encodes CASSPSKIGASQAFF.

V and J are TRBV18 and TRBJ2-6; D not certain. The CDR3 extends over 14 amino acids. V dropped 3 bases and J dropped 0 bases, with 3 bases sitting between them. CDR1 is KGHSH and CDR2 is LQKENI in the germline V gene. The chain's CDR3 is CASSPTSGANVLTF. The CDR3 DNA follows: TGTGCCAGCTCACCTACCTCTGGGGCCAACGTCCTGACTTTC.

The sample holds a few counts of this clone. The chain employs TRBV5-4 and TRBJ1-2; D perhaps matches TRBD1 (6 bases). The CDR3 sequence is 15 residues long. V was trimmed by 4 bases and J by 2 bases, leaving 15 bases between them. The germline gives CDR1 SGHNT, CDR2 YYREEE (reference sequence). This chain's CDR3 is CASSGDRPFNYGYTF. CDR3 bases: TGTGCCAGCAGCGGAGACAGGCCGTTCAACTATGGCTACACCTTC.

The chain combines TRBV7-2 with TRBJ2-5; D unresolved. The ends were cut back, 5 bases at V and 0 bases at J, with 4 bases in the middle. The germline gives CDR1 SGHTA, CDR2 FQGNSA. The CDR3 is 12 residues long. Here the CDR3 DNA reads TGTGCCAGCAGCGCATACCAAGAGACCCAGTACTTC. Translated, it gives CASSAYQETQYF.